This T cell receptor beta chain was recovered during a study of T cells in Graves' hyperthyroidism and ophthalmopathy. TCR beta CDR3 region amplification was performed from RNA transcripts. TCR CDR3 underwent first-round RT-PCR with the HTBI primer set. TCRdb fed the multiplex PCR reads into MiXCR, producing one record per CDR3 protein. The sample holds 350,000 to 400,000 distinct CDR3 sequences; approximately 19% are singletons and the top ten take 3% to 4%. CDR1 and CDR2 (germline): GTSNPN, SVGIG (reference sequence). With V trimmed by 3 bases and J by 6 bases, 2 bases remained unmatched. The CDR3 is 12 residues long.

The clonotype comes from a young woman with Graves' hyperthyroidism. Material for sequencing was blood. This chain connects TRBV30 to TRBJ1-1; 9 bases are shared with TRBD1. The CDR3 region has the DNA TGTGCCTGGAGGGGACAGGGCGCTGAAGCTTTCTTT. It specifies CAWRGQGAEAFF. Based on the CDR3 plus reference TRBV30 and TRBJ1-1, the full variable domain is SQTIHQWPATLVQPVGSPLSLECTVEGTSNPNLYWYRQAAGRGLQLLFYSVGIGQISSEVPQNLSASRPQDRQFILSSKKLLLSDSGFYLCAWRGQGAEAFFGQGTRLTVV.